What follows describes a single T cell receptor beta chain. No antigen is known for it. The table came from immunoSEQ multiplex PCR; TCRdb's copy has only in-frame clones and leaves some out. The sample holds more than 45,000 clones, approximately 87% seen once. Trimming shortened V by 2 bases and J by 5 bases, and 11 bases separated the two germline ends. CDR3 length: 14 residues. The germline CDR1 and CDR2 sequences are MNHNY and SVGAGI (reference sequence). The data are from a study of cytotoxic CD8 clonotypes in ibrutinib-treated CLL. Study-level findings and limits: Increased clonality at ibrutinib response gave way to a return toward baseline at progression. Baseline clonality was higher than in age-matched healthy donors and moved in step with circulating CD8+ T-cell counts. There were differences in sampling times between sustained-remission and progressing patients.

Genomic DNA in an amount of 2 to 2.5 micrograms was extracted from cryopreserved PBMCs and used for the preparation of TCR beta libraries. The clonotype originates from a human donor with chronic lymphocytic leukemia. The chain has TRBV6-6 and TRBJ2-3; a possible D gene is TRBD1 (6 bases). The sequences come from PBMCs, collected after 24 months of ibrutinib treatment. DNA for the CDR3: TGTGCCAGCAGTTACCCAGGGGCAGGAGATACGCAGTATTTT. This sequence encodes CASSYPGAGDTQYF.